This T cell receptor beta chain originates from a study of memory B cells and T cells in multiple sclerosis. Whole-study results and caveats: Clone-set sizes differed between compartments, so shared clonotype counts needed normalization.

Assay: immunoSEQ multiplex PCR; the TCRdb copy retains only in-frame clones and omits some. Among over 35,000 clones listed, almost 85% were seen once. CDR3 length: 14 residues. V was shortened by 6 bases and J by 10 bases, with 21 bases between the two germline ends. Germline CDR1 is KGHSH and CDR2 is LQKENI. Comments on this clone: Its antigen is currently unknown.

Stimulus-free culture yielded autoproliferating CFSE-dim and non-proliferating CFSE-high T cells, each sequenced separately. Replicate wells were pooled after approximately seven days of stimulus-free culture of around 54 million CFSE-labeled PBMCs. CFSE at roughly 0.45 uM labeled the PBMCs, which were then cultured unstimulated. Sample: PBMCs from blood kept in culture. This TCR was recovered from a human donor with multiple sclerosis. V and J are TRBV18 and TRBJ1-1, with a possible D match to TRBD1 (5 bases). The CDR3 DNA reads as TGTGCCAGCTCCCCCTTGGGACGCATTGAGGGAGCTTTCTTT. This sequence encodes CASSPLGRIEGAFF.